This T cell receptor (beta chain) was sequenced for a study of CXCR3-negative and CXCR3-positive naive CD8 T cells. Regarding the study as a whole: Diversity proved comparably high across both naive subsets and much lower in memory CD8+ cells.

At hundreds of thousands of cells each, triplicate sorts were carried out for each CD8+ T cell subset. Of note for this clonotype: What it binds is not known.

CDR3 length: 15 residues. Germline V gene lookup returns CDR1 SGDLS and CDR2 YYNGEE. UMI labels and 5' RACE were used to prepare the TRB cDNA libraries. For each CDR3 protein, TCRdb gives one entry from its re-call of the 5' RACE reads, without DNA. The listing records tens of thousands of distinct CDR3 sequences. The rearrangement uses TRBV9 and TRBJ2-6; checking the TCRdb D call of TRBD1 is not possible without DNA. Sequenced: memory CD8+ T cells from blood. This TCR derives from a human donor in good health. Some clones in this sample may be carry-over from other donors' samples. The CDR3 loop reads CASSAWGSGANVLTF.